A single sample gave rise to the 21 T cell receptor beta chains below, sequenced in a study of beta chain features in type 1 diabetes. Notes on the study in general: Moderately but significantly shorter TCRB CDR3s were found in Type 1 diabetes patients in all four CD4+ subsets.

Antigen specificity for these receptors is unknown. Sequencing targeted expressed TCRB transcripts, as all isolated RNA had been reverse transcribed. This table comes from immunoSEQ multiplex PCR, and its TCRdb copy is limited to in-frame clones, with some not included. Among roughly 400,000 clones, around 10% were seen once, and the ten largest hold about 0.64%. What was sequenced was central memory CD4+ T cells from blood. Receptor source: a man aged 30 to 39 with type 1 diabetes.

The CDR3 protein is CASSLQGAGTGELFF. The CDR3 region has the DNA TGTGCCAGTAGCCTACAGGGGGCAGGCACCGGGGAGCTGTTTTTT. The chain is built from TRBV19 and TRBJ2-2; 9 bases line up with TRBD1. The CDR3 spans 15 residues. V lost 6 bases and J lost 4; bases outside the gene matches: 6. Germline loops: CDR1 LNHDA, CDR2 SQIVND (reference sequence).

The chain is built from TRBV15 and TRBJ2-7; no firm D call. Germline V gene data show CDR1 as LNHNV and CDR2 as YYDKDF (reference sequence). CDR3 length: 14 amino acids. V was clipped by 0 bases and J by 0 bases, with 6 bases between them. CDR3: CATSREWSSYEQYF. The CDR3 DNA follows: TGTGCCACCAGCAGAGAGTGGAGCTCCTACGAGCAGTACTTC. Complete variable domain (other parts from reference TRBV15 and TRBJ2-7): DAMVIQNPRYQVTQFGKPVTLSCSQTLNHNVMYWYQQKSSQAPKLLFHYYDKDFNNEADTPDNFQSRRPNTSFCFLDIRSPGLGDTAMYLCATSREWSSYEQYFGPGTRLTVT.

This chain uses TRBV11-2 with TRBJ2-1, with D perhaps matching TRBD2 (6 bases). CDR1 is SGHAT, CDR2 FQNNGV, per germline. V shed 3 bases and J shed 8 bases, with 20 bases lying between them. The CDR3 runs to 16 residues. CDR3 protein: CASSLVSGRLGDEQFF. Written as DNA, the CDR3 is TGTGCCAGCAGCTTGGTCTCCGGGAGACTTGGCGATGAGCAGTTCTTC.

The chain combines TRBV11-1 with TRBJ2-7; 12 positions match TRBD2. Germline trimming cut 3 bases from V and 7 bases from J; bases unmatched to any gene: 10. Per the germline V gene, CDR1 is SGHAT and CDR2 is FQDESV (reference sequence). The CDR3 runs to 16 residues. The CDR3 spells CASSLSLAGGSREQYF. As DNA, the CDR3 is TGTGCCAGCAGCTTGTCACTAGCGGGAGGTTCCCGGGAGCAGTACTTC.

This clone was recorded a few times. V and J are TRBV15 and TRBJ2-5, with D hard to call. Germline V CDR1 and CDR2: LNHNV, YYDKDF (reference sequence). The CDR3 length is 13 residues. The germline V and J ends were trimmed by 0 bases and 5 bases, with 7 bases remaining between them. In DNA, the CDR3 is TGTGCCACCAGCAGAGATGGGCGGGAGACCCAGTACTTC. It specifies CATSRDGRETQYF.

This clone was picked up a small number of times. This rearrangement joins TRBV5-6 to TRBJ2-5; 7 bases align to TRBD1. Germline V gene sequence: CDR1 SGHDT, CDR2 YYEEEE. V dropped 4 bases and J dropped 1; count of bases not matched to a gene: 4. CDR3 length equals 14 residues. The CDR3 loop is CASSLDRTQETQYF. The CDR3 DNA reads TGTGCCAGCAGCCTGGACAGGACCCAAGAGACCCAGTACTTC. The entire variable domain, with the rest obtained from reference TRBV5-6 and TRBJ2-5, is as follows: DAGVTQSPTHLIKTRGQQVTLRCSPKSGHDTVSWYQQALGQGPQFIFQYYEEEERQRGNFPDRFSGHQFPNYSSELNVNALLLGDSALYLCASSLDRTQETQYFGPGTRLLVL.

The chain uses TRBV6-6 and TRBJ1-3; no reliable D call. Trimming stripped 6 bases from V and 4 bases from J, with 16 bases between. The CDR3 loop spans 15 amino acids. CDR1 MNHNY and CDR2 SVGAGI come from the germline V gene (reference sequence). Here the CDR3 reads CASSRGPGRGNTIYF. DNA of the CDR3: TGTGCCAGCAGCCGAGGTCCCGGGCGGGGAAACACCATATATTTT.

J is TRBJ2-1 and V is TRBV10-3; TRBD2 agrees at 8 bases. The ends lost 7 bases at V and 5 bases at J; junction bases unmatched: 10. The germline gives CDR1 ENHRY, CDR2 SYGVKD. The CDR3 has 15 residues. The CDR3 DNA sequence: TGTGCCATCACCGAAAGCGGAGCGGGAGACAATGAGCAGTTCTTC. As protein: CAITESGAGDNEQFF.

The V gene is TRBV7-8, the J gene TRBJ1-4, with unresolved D. Germline V CDR1 and CDR2: SGHVS, FQNEAQ. V was cut by 3 bases and J by 3 bases, with 11 bases left in between. The CDR3 is 15 amino acids. Here the CDR3 DNA reads TGTGCCAGCAGCTTGGGGAATGGGGCTAATGAAAAACTGTTTTTT. This sequence encodes CASSLGNGANEKLFF.

In this sample, this clone turned up once. The chain is built from TRBV4-2 and TRBJ2-5; D is unclear. TRBJ2-7 explains the end of the DNA better; the J call may be wrong. Germline V CDR1 and CDR2: LGHNA, YNFKEQ. The CDR3 has 15 amino acids. This CDR3 reads CASSQGYQPSYEQYF. CDR3 DNA: TGTGCCAGCAGCCAAGGTTATCAGCCTTCCTACGAGCAGTACTTC.

The V and J genes are TRBV7-2 and TRBJ2-5, with 7 bases lining up with TRBD2. Germline V gives CDR1 SGHTA, CDR2 FQGNSA. The CDR3 consists of 14 residues. J lost 5 bases, V lost 5 bases, and 8 bases had no gene match. The CDR3 nucleotides are TGTGCCAGCAGCCGCCCGGGGGGTTGGGAGACCCAGTACTTC. Amino acid sequence: CASSRPGGWETQYF.

Only a few counts were recorded for this clone. The rearrangement links TRBV27 to TRBJ1-1, with D maybe TRBD1 (5 bases). The CDR3 length is 17 residues. CDR1 and CDR2 from the germline V gene are MNHEY and SMNVEV (reference sequence). The V end was cut by 11 bases, the J end by 6 bases, with 31 bases between. Written as DNA, the CDR3 is TGTGCCGGACGAACCCGCCTCACGGGGGTCGGCGGGCCTGAAGCTTTCTTT. Translating it yields CAGRTRLTGVGGPEAFF.

This clone was detected many times. The chain employs TRBV15 and TRBJ1-3; D remains ambiguous. Germline V CDR1 and CDR2: LNHNV, YYDKDF (reference sequence). The V end was cut by 4 bases, the J end by 0 bases, with 7 bases between. CDR3 length: 14 amino acids. The CDR3 bases are TGTGCCACCAGCATTGTGAGCTCTGGAAACACCATATATTTT. Protein: CATSIVSSGNTIYF. Based on the CDR3 plus reference TRBV15 and TRBJ1-3, the full variable domain is DAMVIQNPRYQVTQFGKPVTLSCSQTLNHNVMYWYQQKSSQAPKLLFHYYDKDFNNEADTPDNFQSRRPNTSFCFLDIRSPGLGDTAMYLCATSIVSSGNTIYFGEGSWLTVV.

This clone showed up just a few times. V is TRBV5-1 and J is TRBJ1-3, with a weak D call TRBD1 (5 bases). The CDR3 extends over 15 amino acids. From germline, CDR1 is SGHRS and CDR2 YFSETQ. The V end was cut by 2 bases, the J end by 4 bases, with 13 bases between. The chain's CDR3 is CASSFGGTQGNTIYF. CDR3 in DNA: TGCGCCAGCAGCTTTGGTGGGACGCAAGGAAACACCATATATTTT. The full variable domain, rest sourced from reference TRBV5-1 and TRBJ1-3, is KAGVTQTPRYLIKTRGQQVTLSCSPISGHRSVSWYQQTPGQGLQFLFEYFSETQRNKGNFPGRFSGRQFSNSRSEMNVSTLELGDSALYLCASSFGGTQGNTIYFGEGSWLTVV.

V is TRBV7-8 and J is TRBJ2-2; 10 bases fit TRBD1. The CDR3 extends over 16 amino acids. V lost 7 bases and J lost 7; bases outside the gene matches: 12. Germline CDR1 reads SGHVS; CDR2 reads FQNEAQ. CDR3 loop: CASTKEGQGRSGELFF. CDR3 nucleotide sequence: TGTGCCAGCACCAAGGAGGGACAGGGGAGGAGCGGGGAGCTGTTTTTT. Looking up the rest from reference TRBV7-8 and TRBJ2-2 gives the full variable domain: GAGVSQSPRYKVAKRGQDVALRCDPISGHVSLFWYQQALGQGPEFLTYFQNEAQLDKSGLPSDRFFAERPEGSVSTLKIQRTQQEDSAVYLCASTKEGQGRSGELFFGEGSRLTVL.

This clone was found a few times. The gene calls are TRBV11-3 and TRBJ1-1; 8 positions agree with TRBD1. The CDR3 contains 15 residues. CDR1 and CDR2 (germline): SGHNT, YENEEA. With 1 base clipped from V and 0 bases from J, the junction kept 1 base outside the gene matches. The CDR3 DNA follows: TGTGCCAGCAGCTTAGGGACAGGGTTGAACACTGAAGCTTTCTTT. It yields the protein CASSLGTGLNTEAFF.

This clone was detected only a few times. The chain is built from TRBV28 and TRBJ1-2; 8 positions agree with TRBD1. V was clipped by 2 bases and J by 8 bases; unmatched bases: 10. The CDR3 runs 15 residues. Germline CDR1 reads MDHEN; CDR2 reads SYDVKM. DNA for the CDR3: TGTGCCAGCAGTTTAGGGGGACAGGCGACAGGAGGCTACACCTTC. Translated, it gives CASSLGGQATGGYTF.

V usage is TRBV7-2 and J usage is TRBJ2-7; TRBD2 is a possible D gene (6 bases). With 3 bases removed from V and 6 bases from J, the gap between germline ends came to 9 bases. This CDR3 contains 12 residues. Germline V lookup: CDR1 SGHTA, CDR2 FQGNSA. DNA for the CDR3: TGTGCCAGCAGCTTCCCAGCGGGCGAGCAGTACTTC. Amino acid sequence: CASSFPAGEQYF. Full variable domain (outside the CDR3, taken from reference TRBV7-2 and TRBJ2-7): GAGVSQSPSNKVTEKGKDVELRCDPISGHTALYWYRQSLGQGLEFLIYFQGNSAPDKSGLPSDRFSAERTGGSVSTLTIQRTQQEDSAVYLCASSFPAGEQYFGPGTRLTVT.

The J gene is TRBJ2-1, the V gene TRBV5-1; 7 bases are shared with TRBD1. Germline V gives CDR1 SGHRS, CDR2 YFSETQ. This CDR3 is built from 18 residues. Losses at the gene ends were 6 bases for V and 0 bases for J; bases not matched to a gene: 15. The CDR3 coding sequence is TGCGCCAGCATTCCAGGGGGTCGACAGGAGAGCTCCTACAATGAGCAGTTCTTC. Translating it yields CASIPGGRQESSYNEQFF.

This clone was found many times. This chain joins TRBV6-6 and TRBJ2-2; 10 bases are a match to TRBD1. The CDR3 is 15 residues long. Looked up from germline, CDR1 is MNHNY and CDR2 is SVGAGI (reference sequence). The trim removed 10 bases at V and 3 bases at J, leaving 8 bases unmatched. In DNA form, the CDR3 reads TGTGCCACCTTTTTGGGACAGGGGTACACCGGGGAGCTGTTTTTT. Its translation: CATFLGQGYTGELFF.

This clone has at least ten counts. The rearrangement joins TRBV7-2 to TRBJ2-4; D may match TRBD1 or TRBD2 (5 bases each). Germline V gene sequence: CDR1 SGHTA, CDR2 FQGNSA. CDR3 length equals 14 residues. The V and J ends lost 6 bases and 5 bases respectively, with 14 bases between them. As DNA, the CDR3 is TGTGCCAGCAGAACCGGGACCGCGGAAAACATTCAGTACTTC. It encodes CASRTGTAENIQYF.